The clone carrying this T cell receptor (beta chain) was seen many times. This CDR3 is 16 amino acids long. CDR1 and CDR2 (germline): LGHDT, YNNKEL (reference sequence). V lost 0 bases and J lost 1, with 10 bases in between. One entry per CDR3 protein results from TCRdb running MiXCR on the 5' RACE reads. The table has around 89,000 distinct CDR3 sequences, less than 15% seen once. This entry comes from a study of spatial heterogeneity in lung cancer. The sample's time point: sample taken at primary tumor resection. Sequencing was performed on whole RNA extracted from tumor and nontumor lung tissue, or from frozen PBMC, and the material was left unsorted.

The chain recombines TRBV3-1 with TRBJ1-3; D might be TRBD1 (5 bases). This TCR derives from a male donor with early-stage non-small cell lung cancer. The sequencing used PBMCs, collected at surgery. The chain's CDR3 is CASSQDDGASGNTIYF. The CDR3 DNA reads as TGTGCCAGCAGCCAAGATGACGGGGCTTCTGGAAACACCATATATTTT.